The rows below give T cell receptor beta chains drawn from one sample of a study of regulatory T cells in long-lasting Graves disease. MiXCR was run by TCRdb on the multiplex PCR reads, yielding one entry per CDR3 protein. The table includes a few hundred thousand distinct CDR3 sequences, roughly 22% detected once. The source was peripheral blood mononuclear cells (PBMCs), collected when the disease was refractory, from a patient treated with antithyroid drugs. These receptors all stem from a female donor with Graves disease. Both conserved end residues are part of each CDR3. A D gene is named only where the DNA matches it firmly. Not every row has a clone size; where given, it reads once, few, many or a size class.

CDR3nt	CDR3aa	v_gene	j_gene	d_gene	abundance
TGTGCCAGCAGGACGGGAGAGGAATATGGCTACACCTTC	CASRTGEEYGYTF	TRBV2	TRBJ1-2	-	many
TGCAGTGCTAGAGATCCCCTGGCCAGCAAAAACATTCAGTACTTC	CSARDPLASKNIQYF	TRBV20-1	TRBJ2-4	-	many
TGTGCCAGCTCAACCCCCAGGGGGAATGAAGCTTTCTTT	CASSTPRGNEAFF	TRBV18	TRBJ1-1	TRBD1	-
TGTGCCACCAGTGATACTAACACAGGGGCGTCTAACTATGGCTACACCTTC	CATSDTNTGASNYGYTF	TRBV24-1	TRBJ1-2	TRBD1	many
TGTGCCAGCACCCGAGGCGATGGCTACACCTTC	CASTRGDGYTF	TRBV6-1	TRBJ1-2	-	many
TGTGCCAGCAGTCTCGGGAGGGTCAGGGGGCAACCCCTCCACTTT	CASSLGRVRGQPLHF	TRBV12-3/TRBV12-4	TRBJ1-6	TRBD1	many
TGTGCCATCAGTGTTGAGGGGACGAACACCGGGGAGCTGTTTTTT	CAISVEGTNTGELFF	TRBV10-3	TRBJ2-2	-	few
TGTGCCAGCAGTCCTCCGGGACAGGTGTTCTATGGCTACACCTTC	CASSPPGQVFYGYTF	TRBV28	TRBJ1-2	TRBD1	many
TGTGCCAGCAGCTCCCAGCGGGACGAGCAGTACTTC	CASSSQRDEQYF	TRBV7-2	TRBJ2-7	-	-
TGTGCCAGCAGAGACTACTATGGCTACACCTTC	CASRDYYGYTF	TRBV3-1	TRBJ1-2	-	many
TGTGCCAGCAGCGTAGCGGCGGGGGCTAATACTGAAGCTTTCTTT	CASSVAAGANTEAFF	TRBV9	TRBJ1-1	-	-